These T cell receptor beta chains were read from a single sample in a study of blood T cell repertoires in COVID-19. Clones were sequenced by immunoSEQ multiplex PCR, and TCRdb holds only the in-frame ones, with some missing. Among under 150,000 clones listed, around three quarters were seen once. Input material: peripheral blood. The source is a man aged 55 to 70 with acute or convalescent COVID-19. CDR3s include the opening cysteine and the closing phenylalanine or tryptophan. The D gene is left open where the match is weak. The size entry is marked missing in some rows and otherwise reads once, few, many or a size class.

j_call	v_call	clone_size	d_call	cdr3_length	cdr3_nt	cdr3_aa
TRBJ1-5	TRBV7-2	-	-	16	TGTGCCAGCGGAAGGAGAGAATCGAATAGCAATCAGCCCCAGCATTTT	CASGRRESNSNQPQHF
TRBJ2-5	TRBV11-2	-	TRBD2	17	TGTGCCAGCAGCCTCGGACTAGCGGGAGCATGGCAAGAGACCCAGTACTTC	CASSLGLAGAWQETQYF
TRBJ2-1	TRBV15	-	-	15	TGTGCCACCAGCAGAGGGACAGAATCATACAATGAGCAGTTCTTC	CATSRGTESYNEQFF
TRBJ2-6	TRBV1	-	-	19	TGCACCCGCAGCCCAAGCGCGGGGGGGGGCGCGACTGGGGCCAACGTCCTGACTTTC	CTRSPSAGGGATGANVLTF
TRBJ1-2	TRBV5-3	-	-	15	TGTGCCAGAAGCTTGGCGGACAGCAGCCCCTATGGCTACACCTTC	CARSLADSSPYGYTF
TRBJ2-3	TRBV6-5	once	TRBD2	15	TGTGCCAGCAGTTACACTGCAGCGGGAGTAGATACGCAGTATTTT	CASSYTAAGVDTQYF
TRBJ1-4	TRBV12-3/TRBV12-4	-	-	13	TGTGCCAGCAGTTTGCGGATTAATGAAAAACTGTTTTTT	CASSLRINEKLFF
TRBJ2-1	TRBV18	-	-	13	TGTGCCAGCTCACCACCCGTCAGCAATGAGCAGTTCTTC	CASSPPVSNEQFF
TRBJ2-1	TRBV7-9	-	-	17	TGTGCCAGCAACCTTTCTCCATTGGGGACTCCCTACAATGAGCAGTTCTTC	CASNLSPLGTPYNEQFF
TRBJ1-5	TRBV19	few	TRBD1	13	TGTGCCAGTAGTCAGGGGGCGATTCAGCCCCAGCATTTT	CASSQGAIQPQHF
TRBJ2-3	TRBV11-2	-	TRBD2	17	TGTGCCAGCAGCTTAAAAGTCGGTGGGAGGGACACAGATACGCAGTATTTT	CASSLKVGGRDTDTQYF
TRBJ1-1	TRBV6-5	-	-	15	TGTGCCAGCAGTTACTCGGGCAGCATCTCTACTGAAGCTTTCTTT	CASSYSGSISTEAFF
TRBJ1-2	TRBV19	few	-	17	TGTGCCAGTAGTGCTGGAACTAACCCTCTCTCGGGCTATGGCTACACCTTC	CASSAGTNPLSGYGYTF
TRBJ2-1	TRBV27	-	-	18	TGTGCCAGCAGTTTAAAAAGGGGCGCGCCCAGCTCCTACAATGAGCAGTTCTTC	CASSLKRGAPSSYNEQFF
TRBJ1-2	TRBV19	medium-sized	-	14	TGTGCCAGTAGTATAGATTCAGGAAGCCGTGGCTACACCTTC	CASSIDSGSRGYTF
TRBJ2-2	TRBV4-1	-	-	15	TGCGCCAGCAGCCTACCCCGGGAAAGCCCCGGGGAGCTGTTTTTT	CASSLPRESPGELFF
TRBJ1-1	TRBV9	-	-	12	TGTGCCAGCAGCCGGGTAGACACTGAAGCTTTCTTT	CASSRVDTEAFF
TRBJ1-5	TRBV19	once	-	16	TGTGCCAGTAGTGTTCCGCTGGGCTTGGGCAATCAGCCCCAGCATTTT	CASSVPLGLGNQPQHF
TRBJ2-1	TRBV18	few	-	15	TGTGCCAGCTCCCCAAGGGAGAGCTCCTACAATGAGCAGTTCTTC	CASSPRESSYNEQFF
TRBJ2-1	TRBV18	-	TRBD2	14	TGTGCCAGCTCACCACCGGCATTAGCGGGAGGATGGTTCTTC	CASSPPALAGGWFF
TRBJ2-7	TRBV27	few	-	15	TGTGCCAGCAGTTTATCGGTGGGCCGAACCTACGAGCAGTACTTC	CASSLSVGRTYEQYF
TRBJ2-7	TRBV19	-	-	15	TGTGCCAGTCCTCATCGTGTGTCAGAATTCTACGAGCAGTACTTC	CASPHRVSEFYEQYF
TRBJ2-1	TRBV10-3	few	TRBD2	18	TGTGCCACCCTGGCCGGGACTAGCGGGAGAGACGGCTACAATGAGCAGTTCTTC	CATLAGTSGRDGYNEQFF
TRBJ2-5	TRBV28	many	TRBD1	17	TGTGCCAGCAGCCTGGCAAGACAGGGGAGTCGGTTAGAGACCCAGTACTTC	CASSLARQGSRLETQYF
TRBJ2-7	TRBV9	-	-	15	TGTGCCAGCAGCGTAGGGGGGGACCCCTACTACGAGCAGTACTTC	CASSVGGDPYYEQYF
TRBJ2-3	TRBV27	-	-	17	TGTGCCAGCAGACCCAACGGGAGACTAGTGTTCACAGATACGCAGTATTTT	CASRPNGRLVFTDTQYF
TRBJ1-2	TRBV7-9	-	-	13	TGTGCCAGCAGGAGGGACACCAACTATGGCTACACCTTC	CASRRDTNYGYTF
TRBJ2-7	TRBV28	-	TRBD2	19	TGTGCCAGCAGTTTCCTTTTCGATATCCTAGCGGGGCTTCGGTACGAGCAGTACTTC	CASSFLFDILAGLRYEQYF
TRBJ1-1	TRBV28	-	-	15	TGTGCCAGCAGGACCGCCGGGATAAGTGGCACTGAAGCTTTCTTT	CASRTAGISGTEAFF
TRBJ2-5	TRBV3-1/TRBV3-2	few	TRBD1	12	TGTGCCAGCAGCCCCAGGGGGGAGACCCAGTACTTC	CASSPRGETQYF
TRBJ1-5	TRBV9	-	-	14	TGTGCCAGCAGCGCCGGGACAAACAATCAGCCCCAGCATTTT	CASSAGTNNQPQHF
TRBJ1-2	TRBV28	-	-	14	TGTGCCAGCAGTTTCGGGGGGCGCTCAAATGGCTACACCTTC	CASSFGGRSNGYTF
TRBJ2-1	TRBV19	-	-	15	TGTGCCAGTAGTTCCCAGGGCAGCTCCTACAATGAGCAGTTCTTC	CASSSQGSSYNEQFF
TRBJ2-1	TRBV27	-	-	16	TGTGCCAGCAGTTTCAATAGCCTCAACCCCTACAATGAGCAGTTCTTC	CASSFNSLNPYNEQFF
TRBJ2-5	TRBV5-1	-	TRBD1	16	TGCGCCAGCAGCTTGGCCCTGACAGGGGAGCGGGAGACCCAGTACTTC	CASSLALTGERETQYF
TRBJ2-1	TRBV11-2	-	-	14	TGTGCCAGCAGCTTCTCCTGGCGGGACAATGAGCAGTTCTTC	CASSFSWRDNEQFF
TRBJ2-1	TRBV27	-	TRBD2	15	TGTGCCAGCAGTTTGACCAGAGCGGGAGGGGGATGGCAGTTCTTC	CASSLTRAGGGWQFF
TRBJ2-2	TRBV7-3	-	-	15	TGTGCCAGCAGCGGCAAAACAGCGAACACCGGGGAGCTGTTTTTT	CASSGKTANTGELFF
TRBJ2-3	TRBV2	once	TRBD2	15	TGTGCCACCCAAGGGGGTAGCGGGATGTATGGTACGCAGTATTTT	CATQGGSGMYGTQYF
TRBJ2-7	TRBV30	-	TRBD1	14	TGTGCCTGGAGTTGGGGGACAGAGTCCTACGAGCAGTACTTC	CAWSWGTESYEQYF
TRBJ2-1	TRBV13	-	-	15	TGTGCCAGCAGCTCACCCGGACAGACCTACAATGAGCAGTTCTTC	CASSSPGQTYNEQFF
TRBJ2-7	TRBV3-1/TRBV3-2	once	TRBD1	14	TGTGCCAGCAGCCGGGCTTGGGACAGCTACGAGCAGTACTTC	CASSRAWDSYEQYF
TRBJ2-5	TRBV24-1	-	-	15	TGTGCCACCAGTGATGGGGGGACAGAAAAAGAGACCCAGTACTTC	CATSDGGTEKETQYF
TRBJ2-2	TRBV6-5	-	-	15	TGTGCCAGCAGTTACTCGAAACTCTTCTCCGGGGAGCTGTTTTTT	CASSYSKLFSGELFF
TRBJ2-7	TRBV4-2	-	TRBD2	17	TGTGCCAGCAGCCCATCGACTAGCGGGAGTCTCTCCTACGAGCAGTACTTC	CASSPSTSGSLSYEQYF
TRBJ2-5	TRBV29-1	-	TRBD2	14	TGCAGCGTTGAGGCGGGAGGGGGCTCCGAGACCCAGTACTTC	CSVEAGGGSETQYF
TRBJ2-7	TRBV2	-	-	15	TGTGCCAGCAGTTCGGTAGGGGCGACAACCTACGAGCAGTACTTC	CASSSVGATTYEQYF